One sample yielded the 9 T cell receptor beta chains listed below, sequenced in a study of shared clonotypes between healthy human individuals (dated by TCRdb to 2020 to 2022). Receptor amplification or capture employed the immunoSEQ multiplex PCR assay. TCRdb re-hosts the immuneACCESS table, in-frame sequences only. Its copies lack some clones; in the studies checked, an unresolved V gene accounts for under half of them, and the cause for the rest is not known. The sample records 1,500,000 or so clones, about 98.5% of which are singletons. The ten largest clones represent 0.3% to 0.45% of the sample. The sample was naive CD4+ T cells sorted from blood. The sample's cell subset or site label, decoded: CD45RA+ positively selected. The source of these receptors is a young man in good health.

This chain uses TRBV27 with TRBJ2-7, with unresolved D. CDR3 size: 20 residues. Trimming shortened V by 2 bases and J by 2 bases, and 28 bases separated the two germline ends. Germline values: CDR1 MNHEY, CDR2 SMNVEV (reference sequence). CDR3 nucleotides: TGTGCCAGCAGTTTACGTGTGCCCTCGCTCGGCCGCAGCCGAACCTACGAGCAGTACTTC. The encoded protein is CASSLRVPSLGRSRTYEQYF.

The chain carries TRBV15 and TRBJ2-3; the D is unclear. The germline V gene has CDR1 LNHNV and CDR2 YYDKDF (reference sequence). Deletions cut 0 bases from V and 0 bases from J, with 10 bases between. The CDR3 extends over 16 amino acids. CDR3 bases: TGTGCCACCAGCAGAGAAGGGATTCCTAGCACAGATACGCAGTATTTT. Translation gives CATSREGIPSTDTQYF.

This chain links TRBV18 with TRBJ2-5; D gene ambiguous. Deletions cut 6 bases from V and 1 base from J, with 12 bases between. The germline V gene encodes CDR1 KGHSH and CDR2 LQKENI. CDR3 length equals 14 residues. Written as DNA, the CDR3 is TGTGCCAGCTCTCCCTGGGGTTCCCAAGAGACCCAGTACTTC. As protein: CASSPWGSQETQYF. Variable domain in full (rest from reference TRBV18 and TRBJ2-5): NAGVMQNPRHLVRRRGQEARLRCSPMKGHSHVYWYRQLPEEGLKFMVYLQKENIIDESGMPKERFSAEFPKEGPSILRIQQVVRGDSAAYFCASSPWGSQETQYFGPGTRLLVL.

The V gene is TRBV7-9, the J gene TRBJ2-7; 7 bases agree with TRBD1. V trimming: 5 bases; J trimming: 0 bases; junction bases outside the gene matches: 7. CDR3 length equals 15 residues. Germline loops: CDR1 SEHNR, CDR2 FQNEAQ (reference sequence). The CDR3 nucleotides read TGTGCCAGCAGCCCCGGGACAGCCGTCTCCTACGAGCAGTACTTC. Translating it yields CASSPGTAVSYEQYF.

The J gene is TRBJ2-7, the V gene TRBV7-9, with TRBD2 matching over 10 bases. The CDR3 sequence is 15 residues long. J lost 7 bases, V lost 1 base, and 7 bases had no gene match. In germline, CDR1 is SEHNR, CDR2 FQNEAQ (reference sequence). The CDR3 DNA sequence: TGTGCCAGCAGCTTAGGAATTAGCGGGAGGCGGGAGCAGTACTTC. It encodes CASSLGISGRREQYF. Full variable domain (remainder filled in from reference TRBV7-9 and TRBJ2-7): DTGVSQNPRHKITKRGQNVTFRCDPISEHNRLYWYRQTLGQGPEFLTYFQNEAQLEKSRLLSDRFSAERPKGSFSTLEIQRTEQGDSAMYLCASSLGISGRREQYFGPGTRLTVT.

V and J are TRBV10-3 and TRBJ2-1; TRBD2 matches 14 bases. This CDR3 region has 17 residues. Germline V CDR1 and CDR2: ENHRY, SYGVKD. V gave up 2 bases and J gave up 8 bases; unmatched junction bases: 8. CDR3 DNA sequence: TGTGCCATCAGTGAGAGTCCGACTAGCGGGAGGGCCTATGAGCAGTTCTTC. Residues: CAISESPTSGRAYEQFF.

The CDR3 protein is CASSPQGVWSDTQYF. In DNA, the CDR3 is TGTGCCAGCAGTCCACAGGGGGTTTGGTCAGATACGCAGTATTTT. V gene TRBV6-4 combines with J gene TRBJ2-3, with 8 bases identical to TRBD1. The germline gives CDR1 MRHNA, CDR2 SNTAGT. The trim removed 5 bases at V and 4 bases at J, leaving 8 bases unmatched. There are 15 residues in the CDR3.

The V and J genes are TRBV27 and TRBJ2-7; 12 bases agree with TRBD2. Germline V CDR1 and CDR2: MNHEY, SMNVEV (reference sequence). The CDR3 consists of 15 residues. The V gene end was trimmed by 6 bases and the J gene end by 3 bases; junction bases not matched to a gene: 6. The CDR3 DNA sequence: TGTGCCAGCAGACGACGGGGACTAGCGGGCTACGAGCAGTACTTC. The encoded protein is CASRRRGLAGYEQYF.

The chain combines TRBV9 with TRBJ2-1; 7 bases line up with TRBD1. V gave up 4 bases and J gave up 9 bases; unmatched junction bases: 16. There are 16 residues in the CDR3. Germline V gene lookup returns CDR1 SGDLS and CDR2 YYNGEE. CDR3 nucleotide sequence: TGTGCCAGCAGCATGGGGACAGACTACGAAGTCGGTGAGCAGTTCTTC. It yields the protein CASSMGTDYEVGEQFF. Combining the CDR3 with reference TRBV9 and TRBJ2-1 gives the whole variable domain DSGVTQTPKHLITATGQRVTLRCSPRSGDLSVYWYQQSLDQGLQFLIQYYNGEERAKGNILERFSAQQFPDLHSELNLSSLELGDSALYFCASSMGTDYEVGEQFFGPGTRLTVL.